This TCR beta chain was observed in a study of T cell responses to AZD1222 COVID-19 vaccine. Regarding the study as a whole: Every sample of the repertoires postdated the peak T cell response. Among the donors, most were white British and more were female, and clonal diversity was possibly underestimated.

Of note for this clone: The antigen is unknown.

Only in-frame clones appear in the TCRdb table, and some are missing; sequencing was by immunoSEQ multiplex PCR. The sample lists 85,000 to 100,000 clones; roughly nine tenths were seen once. This CDR3 comprises 12 residues. Germline-derived CDR1 and CDR2 are SGHDT and YYEEEE. The V end was cut by 3 bases, the J end by 8 bases, with 11 bases between. This TCR came from an adult who received the AZD1222 COVID-19 vaccine. This material consisted of peripheral blood, taken 28 days after the second AZD1222 dose. The chain is built from TRBV5-6 and TRBJ1-2, with D perhaps TRBD1 (5 bases). The CDR3 here is CASSWGPEGYTF. The CDR3 nucleotides read TGTGCCAGCAGCTGGGGCCCGGAGGGCTACACCTTC.